Presented here are 3 T cell receptor beta chains from one specimen sequenced in a study of response to subunit inactivated influenza vaccine. TCRdb processed the RT-PCR reads anew with MiXCR; each CDR3 protein has one entry. The sample carries a few hundred thousand distinct CDR3 sequences, more than 7% recorded once. The sequencing used PBMCs from blood, collected less than 25 months after vaccination. The origin of the receptors is a man in his fifties or sixties who received an inactivated influenza vaccine.

The V and J genes are TRBV6-1 and TRBJ2-3; TRBD2 matches at 7 bases. This CDR3 is built from 14 residues. The junction had 6 bases not matched to a gene; V was cut back by 7 bases and J by 2 bases. CDR1 and CDR2 (germline): MNHNS, SASEGT. The CDR3 region has the DNA TGTGCCAGCACGCCGGGACTAAACACAGATACGCAGTATTTT. Its translation is CASTPGLNTDTQYF.

There are many counts of this clonotype. This chain connects TRBV12-3 or TRBV12-4 to TRBJ2-7; 7 nucleotides line up with TRBD1. The CDR3 is made up of 15 amino acids. Germline trimming cut 5 bases from V and 0 bases from J; bases unmatched to any gene: 7. The CDR3 spells CASSQGQVTSYEQYF. CDR3 coding DNA: TGTGCCAGCAGTCAAGGACAGGTGACCTCCTACGAGCAGTACTTC.

This clonotype was detected many times. A read error may produce the germline difference seen at one junction end. The V call is TRBV29-1, the J call TRBJ2-1, with 9 bases fitting TRBD1. This CDR3 contains 17 residues. The germline V gene has CDR1 SQVTM and CDR2 ANQGSEA. The CDR3 DNA is TGCAGCGGTGAACAACCCGGGACAGGGCAAGCCTACAATGAGCAGTTCTTC. Protein sequence: CSGEQPGTGQAYNEQFF.